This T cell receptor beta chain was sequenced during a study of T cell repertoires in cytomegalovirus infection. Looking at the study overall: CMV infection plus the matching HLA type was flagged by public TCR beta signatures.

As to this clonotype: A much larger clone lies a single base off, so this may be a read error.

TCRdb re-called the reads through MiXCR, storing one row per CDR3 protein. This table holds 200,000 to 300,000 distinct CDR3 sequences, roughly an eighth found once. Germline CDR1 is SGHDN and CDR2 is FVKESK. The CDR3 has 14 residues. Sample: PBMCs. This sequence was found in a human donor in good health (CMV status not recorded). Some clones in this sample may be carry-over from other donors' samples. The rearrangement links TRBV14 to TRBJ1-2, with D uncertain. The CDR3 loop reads CTSSQDRGAYGYTF. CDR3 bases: TGTACCAGCAGCCAAGATCGGGGTGCCTATGGCTACACCTTC.